Detailed here is one T cell receptor (beta chain). Its target is not known. This entry belongs to a study of T cells expressing NK-cell markers. Study results and limitations: Expanded clones of NKG2C+ T cells had an unclear HCMV specificity.

Scientists made TCR beta cDNA using 5'RACE template switching with UMIs. TCRdb reprocessed the 5' RACE reads, with one entry per CDR3 protein and no DNA. There are roughly 180,000 distinct CDR3 sequences in the sample, with less than 20% held by the top ten. The TCR sequence derives from a woman aged 18 to 75 in good health. The sample comprised blood T cells: a sorted CD56 or NKG2C T cell subset, CD4+ or CD8+ T cells, or bulk PBMC T cells (not recorded which).

The CDR3 spells CASSQVGGARGYTF. The chain employs TRBV3-1 and TRBJ1-2. Germline V gene data show CDR1 as LGHDT and CDR2 as YNNKEL (reference sequence). The CDR3 runs 14 residues.